The rows below give T cell receptor beta chains drawn from one sample of a study of blood T cell repertoires in COVID-19. Profiled with immunoSEQ multiplex PCR; TCRdb holds only in-frame clones, not every one. The sample shows roughly 99,000 clones, 80% to 90% of them seen only once. The sequencing input was peripheral blood. The receptors here all came from a man aged 50 or older with COVID-19, enrolled during active disease. CDR3s include the opening cysteine and the closing phenylalanine or tryptophan. Fields, in order: V gene, clone size, J gene, D gene, CDR3 protein, CDR3 DNA. The D gene is left open where the match is weak. For some rows the clone size is stated as once, few or many, or as a class when expanded; others skip it.

>TRBV9|-|TRBJ2-1|TRBD1
CASSVAQGHGNEQFF
TGTGCCAGCAGCGTAGCACAGGGGCATGGGAATGAGCAGTTCTTC
>TRBV10-2|-|TRBJ1-6|-
CASSDPSRGSYNSPLHF
TGCGCCAGCAGTGATCCCAGCCGGGGATCCTATAATTCACCCCTCCACTTT
>TRBV7-9|-|TRBJ1-1|TRBD1
CASSQGAVNTEAFF
TGTGCCAGCAGCCAGGGGGCTGTGAACACTGAAGCTTTCTTT
>TRBV19|few|TRBJ1-2|TRBD1
CASSRQGTYGYTF
TGTGCCAGTAGTCGACAGGGGACCTATGGCTACACCTTC
>TRBV28|-|TRBJ1-2|TRBD1
CASRPGTGHYGYTF
TGTGCCAGCAGACCGGGGACAGGGCATTATGGCTACACCTTC
>TRBV10-3|-|TRBJ1-2|-
CAISEGAAGYTF
TGTGCCATCAGTGAGGGGGCCGCTGGCTACACCTTC
>TRBV18|once|TRBJ1-5|TRBD1
CASSLGQGRNSNQPQHF
TGTGCCAGCTCACTCGGACAGGGGAGAAATAGCAATCAGCCCCAGCATTTT
>TRBV6-5|few|TRBJ1-5|TRBD1
CASSSLGTGRNQPQHF
TGTGCCAGCAGTTCCCTTGGGACAGGCCGTAATCAGCCCCAGCATTTT
>TRBV11-1|-|TRBJ2-7|TRBD2
CASSRGLNNGQYF
TGTGCCAGCAGCCGGGGACTAAACAACGGGCAGTACTTC
>TRBV19|once|TRBJ1-1|-
CASSIVPNTEAFF
TGTGCCAGTAGTATCGTCCCGAACACTGAAGCTTTCTTT
>TRBV5-1|-|TRBJ2-5|-
CASKEAVYQETQYF
TGCGCCTCCAAAGAGGCGGTGTACCAAGAGACCCAGTACTTC
>TRBV7-9|-|TRBJ1-2|TRBD1
CASSLDRGYGYTF
TGTGCCAGCAGCCTTGACAGGGGCTATGGCTACACCTTC
>TRBV28|-|TRBJ1-5|TRBD1
CASSSGQGASNQPQHF
TGTGCCAGCAGTTCTGGACAGGGGGCAAGCAATCAGCCCCAGCATTTT
>TRBV3-1/TRBV3-2|-|TRBJ2-7|TRBD2
CASSQAGKRGGEGQYF
TGTGCCAGCAGCCAAGCCGGCAAGCGGGGGGGCGAGGGGCAGTACTTC
>TRBV3-1/TRBV3-2|-|TRBJ2-3|TRBD2
CASSRGGRSTDTQYF
TGTGCCAGCAGCCGCGGCGGGAGAAGCACAGATACGCAGTATTTT
>TRBV30|-|TRBJ1-1|-
CAWSEQGQLNTEAFF
TGTGCCTGGAGTGAGCAAGGACAGTTGAACACTGAAGCTTTCTTT
>TRBV5-1|-|TRBJ1-5|TRBD1
CASRQGTDQPQHF
TGCGCCAGCAGACAGGGGACAGATCAGCCCCAGCATTTT
>TRBV7-3|-|TRBJ2-7|-
CASSLTGLPGTEQYF
TGTGCCAGCAGCTTAACCGGACTGCCGGGTACCGAGCAGTACTTC
>TRBV24-1|-|TRBJ2-2|TRBD2
CATSGSLLAGDTGELFF
TGTGCCACCAGTGGCTCTTTACTAGCGGGGGACACCGGGGAGCTGTTTTTT
>TRBV2|-|TRBJ1-4|TRBD1
CASRSEGQANEKLFF
TGTGCCAGCAGATCAGAGGGACAGGCTAATGAAAAACTGTTTTTT
>TRBV30|-|TRBJ2-7|TRBD1
CACDRGLYEQYF
TGTGCCTGTGACAGGGGGCTGTACGAGCAGTACTTC
>TRBV6-5|-|TRBJ1-2|TRBD1
CASSYQGTGAGGYTF
TGTGCCAGCAGTTACCAAGGGACAGGGGCTGGGGGCTACACCTTC
>TRBV5-1|once|TRBJ2-7|-
CASSLRGDEQYF
TGCGCCAGCAGCTTGCGCGGGGACGAGCAGTACTTC
>TRBV5-1|-|TRBJ1-4|TRBD1
CASSLVTGANEKLFF
TGCGCCAGCAGCTTGGTTACAGGGGCTAATGAAAAACTGTTTTTT
>TRBV29-1|-|TRBJ1-3|-
CSVEQVTSGNTIYF
TGCAGCGTTGAGCAGGTTACCTCTGGAAACACCATATATTTT
>TRBV19|few|TRBJ1-5|TRBD1
CASSPDRGFSLNSNQPQHF
TGTGCCAGTAGTCCAGACAGGGGCTTCTCTTTGAATAGCAATCAGCCCCAGCATTTT
>TRBV28|once|TRBJ2-7|-
CASSLYRTTSYEQYF
TGTGCCAGCAGTTTATACCGGACAACCTCCTACGAGCAGTACTTC
>TRBV18|-|TRBJ2-7|-
CASQGQYEQYF
TGTGCCAGCCAAGGACAGTACGAGCAGTACTTC
>TRBV27|-|TRBJ2-7|TRBD2
CASSLVAGGLSYEQYF
TGTGCCAGCAGTTTGGTGGCGGGGGGCCTTTCCTACGAGCAGTACTTC
>TRBV2|-|TRBJ1-2|-
CASSEGQGIGGYTF
TGTGCCAGCAGTGAAGGTCAGGGAATTGGTGGCTACACCTTC
>TRBV6-5|-|TRBJ2-1|-
CASSIRGMGDEQFF
TGTGCCAGCAGCATCAGGGGTATGGGCGATGAGCAGTTCTTC
>TRBV18|-|TRBJ1-1|TRBD1
CASSPSGTGSNTEAFF
TGTGCCAGCTCACCCTCCGGGACAGGGAGCAACACTGAAGCTTTCTTT
>TRBV5-1|-|TRBJ1-4|TRBD1
CASSRRTGYEKLFF
TGCGCCAGCTCTCGCCGGACAGGTTATGAAAAACTGTTTTTT
>TRBV27|-|TRBJ2-7|TRBD1
CASSGTGTGYEQYF
TGTGCCAGCAGCGGGACAGGGACCGGTTACGAGCAGTACTTC
>TRBV5-8|-|TRBJ2-2|-
CASSLARNTGELFF
TGTGCCAGCAGCTTGGCGAGAAACACCGGGGAGCTGTTTTTT
>TRBV5-1|-|TRBJ2-3|TRBD2
CASSFQTGTSATDTQYF
TGCGCCAGCAGCTTCCAAACCGGGACTAGCGCCACAGATACGCAGTATTTT
>TRBV6-5|few|TRBJ1-3|-
CASAGKPGNTIYF
TGTGCCAGCGCAGGGAAGCCTGGAAACACCATATATTTT
>TRBV18|-|TRBJ2-3|TRBD2
CASSPKTLAGGSTDTQYF
TGTGCCAGCTCACCCAAAACACTAGCGGGGGGAAGCACAGATACGCAGTATTTT
>TRBV14|-|TRBJ2-7|-
CASSQDVGQTFYEQYF
TGTGCCAGCAGCCAAGATGTCGGACAGACCTTCTACGAGCAGTACTTC
>TRBV7-9|-|TRBJ1-1|-
CASSLLMNTEAFF
TGTGCCAGCAGCTTATTAATGAACACTGAAGCTTTCTTT
>TRBV20-1|-|TRBJ1-2|-
CSASPSYGYTF
TGCAGTGCTAGCCCCAGCTATGGCTACACCTTC